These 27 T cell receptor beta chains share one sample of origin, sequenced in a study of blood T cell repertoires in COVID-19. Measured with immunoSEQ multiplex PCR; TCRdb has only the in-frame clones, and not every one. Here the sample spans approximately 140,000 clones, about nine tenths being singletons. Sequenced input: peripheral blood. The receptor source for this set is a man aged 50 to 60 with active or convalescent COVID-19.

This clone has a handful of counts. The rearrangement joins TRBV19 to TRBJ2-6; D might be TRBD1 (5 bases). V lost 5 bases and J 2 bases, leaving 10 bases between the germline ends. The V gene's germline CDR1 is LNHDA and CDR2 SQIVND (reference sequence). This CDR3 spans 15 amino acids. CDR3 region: CASSARTTGANVLTF. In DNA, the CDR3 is TGTGCCAGTAGTGCCAGGACAACTGGGGCCAACGTCCTGACTTTC.

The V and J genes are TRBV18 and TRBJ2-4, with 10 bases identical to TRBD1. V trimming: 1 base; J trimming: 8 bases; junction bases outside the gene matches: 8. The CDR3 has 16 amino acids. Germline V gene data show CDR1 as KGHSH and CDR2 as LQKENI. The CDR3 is CASSPRETGGMDIQYF. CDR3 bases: TGTGCCAGCTCACCACGGGAGACAGGGGGCATGGACATTCAGTACTTC.

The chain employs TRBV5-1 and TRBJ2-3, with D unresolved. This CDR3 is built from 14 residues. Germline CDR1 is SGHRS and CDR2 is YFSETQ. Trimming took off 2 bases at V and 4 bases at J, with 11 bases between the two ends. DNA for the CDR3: TGCGCCAGCAGCTTCTCCTATGGTGCAGATACGCAGTATTTT. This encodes CASSFSYGADTQYF.

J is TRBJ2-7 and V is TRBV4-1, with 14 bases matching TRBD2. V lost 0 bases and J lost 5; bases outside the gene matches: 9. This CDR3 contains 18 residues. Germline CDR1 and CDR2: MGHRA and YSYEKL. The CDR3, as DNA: TGCGCCAGCAGCCAAGATCGGGGGACTAGCGGGAGAATTAACGAGCAGTACTTC. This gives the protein CASSQDRGTSGRINEQYF.

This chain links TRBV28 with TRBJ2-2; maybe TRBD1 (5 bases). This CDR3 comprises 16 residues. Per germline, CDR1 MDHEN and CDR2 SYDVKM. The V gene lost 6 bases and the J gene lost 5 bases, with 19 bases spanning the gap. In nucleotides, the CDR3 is TGTGCCAGCAGCCCTCCCCTCCCCAGGGTAACCGGGGAGCTGTTTTTT. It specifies CASSPPLPRVTGELFF.

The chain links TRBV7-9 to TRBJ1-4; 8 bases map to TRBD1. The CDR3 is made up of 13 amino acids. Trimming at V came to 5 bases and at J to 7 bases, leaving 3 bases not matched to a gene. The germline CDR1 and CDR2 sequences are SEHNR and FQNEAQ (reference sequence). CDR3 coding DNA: TGTGCCAGCAGCCGGGACAGGACTGAAAAACTGTTTTTT. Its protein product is CASSRDRTEKLFF.

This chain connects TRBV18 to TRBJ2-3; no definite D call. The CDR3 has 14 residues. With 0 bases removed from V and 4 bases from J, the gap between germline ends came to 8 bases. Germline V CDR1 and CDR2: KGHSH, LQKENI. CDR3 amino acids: CASSPPSVADTQYF. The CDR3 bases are TGTGCCAGCTCACCACCCTCGGTTGCAGATACGCAGTATTTT.

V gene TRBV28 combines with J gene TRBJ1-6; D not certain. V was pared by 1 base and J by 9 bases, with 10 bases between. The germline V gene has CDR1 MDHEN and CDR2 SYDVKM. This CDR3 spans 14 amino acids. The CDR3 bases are TGTGCCAGCAGTTTATTCGGGATACGTTCACCCCTCCACTTT. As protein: CASSLFGIRSPLHF.

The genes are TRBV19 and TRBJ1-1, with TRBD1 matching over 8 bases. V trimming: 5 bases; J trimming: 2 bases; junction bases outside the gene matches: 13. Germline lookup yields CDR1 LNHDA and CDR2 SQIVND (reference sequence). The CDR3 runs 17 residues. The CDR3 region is CASSSGTGKLLNTEAFF. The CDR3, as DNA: TGTGCCAGTAGTTCAGGGACAGGAAAGTTGCTAAACACTGAAGCTTTCTTT.

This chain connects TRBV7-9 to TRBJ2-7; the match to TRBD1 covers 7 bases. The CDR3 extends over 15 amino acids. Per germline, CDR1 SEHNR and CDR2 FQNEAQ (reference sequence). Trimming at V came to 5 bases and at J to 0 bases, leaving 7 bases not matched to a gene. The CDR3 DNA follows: TGTGCCAGCAGCCGGACAGGAATTAGCTCCTACGAGCAGTACTTC. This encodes CASSRTGISSYEQYF. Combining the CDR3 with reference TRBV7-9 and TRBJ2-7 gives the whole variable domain DTGVSQNPRHKITKRGQNVTFRCDPISEHNRLYWYRQTLGQGPEFLTYFQNEAQLEKSRLLSDRFSAERPKGSFSTLEIQRTEQGDSAMYLCASSRTGISSYEQYFGPGTRLTVT.

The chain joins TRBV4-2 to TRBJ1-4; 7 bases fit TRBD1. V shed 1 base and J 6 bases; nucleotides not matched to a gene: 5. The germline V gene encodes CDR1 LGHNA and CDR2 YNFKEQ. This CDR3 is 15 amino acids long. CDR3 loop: CASSQVTGTDEKLFF. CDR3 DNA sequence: TGTGCCAGCAGCCAAGTTACAGGGACAGATGAAAAACTGTTTTTT.

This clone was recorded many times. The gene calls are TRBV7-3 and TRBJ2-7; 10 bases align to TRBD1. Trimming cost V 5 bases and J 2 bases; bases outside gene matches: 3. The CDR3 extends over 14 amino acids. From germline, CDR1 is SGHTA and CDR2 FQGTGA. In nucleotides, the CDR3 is TGTGCCAGCAGCGCCGGGACAGGGGCCTACGAGCAGTACTTC. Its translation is CASSAGTGAYEQYF.

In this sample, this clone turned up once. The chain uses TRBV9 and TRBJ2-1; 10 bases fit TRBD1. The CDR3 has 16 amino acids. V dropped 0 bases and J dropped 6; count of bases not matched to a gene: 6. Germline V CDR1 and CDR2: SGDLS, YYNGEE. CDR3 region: CASSVGGGQGSNEQFF. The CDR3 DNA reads TGTGCCAGCAGCGTAGGAGGGGGACAGGGGAGCAATGAGCAGTTCTTC. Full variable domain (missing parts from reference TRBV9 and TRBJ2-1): DSGVTQTPKHLITATGQRVTLRCSPRSGDLSVYWYQQSLDQGLQFLIQYYNGEERAKGNILERFSAQQFPDLHSELNLSSLELGDSALYFCASSVGGGQGSNEQFFGPGTRLTVL.

The CDR3 DNA reads TGTGCCAGCAACCACCGGGGGGAGGAGGCCTACAATGAGCAGTTCTTC. Translated: CASNHRGEEAYNEQFF. This sequence joins TRBV5-4 and TRBJ2-1, with 7 nucleotides matching TRBD2. The V segment lost 6 bases and the J segment 2 bases; nucleotides outside the gene matches: 11. The V gene's germline CDR1 is SGHNT and CDR2 YYREEE (reference sequence). The CDR3 has 16 amino acids.

CDR3 region: CASSYGQSLGRGYTF. The DNA for the CDR3 is TGTGCCAGCAGTTACGGGCAGTCCCTCGGAAGGGGCTACACCTTC. The rearrangement links TRBV6-5 to TRBJ1-2; D remains unclear. V lost 2 bases to trimming and J lost 8 bases, with 18 bases between them. The CDR3 spans 15 residues. The V gene's germline CDR1 is MNHEY and CDR2 SVGAGI.

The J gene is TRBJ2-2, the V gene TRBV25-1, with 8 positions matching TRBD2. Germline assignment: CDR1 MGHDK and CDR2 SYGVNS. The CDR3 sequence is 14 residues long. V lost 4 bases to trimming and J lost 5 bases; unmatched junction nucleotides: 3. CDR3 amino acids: CASSGRGGTGELFF. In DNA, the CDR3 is TGTGCCAGCAGTGGGCGCGGGGGGACCGGGGAGCTGTTTTTT.

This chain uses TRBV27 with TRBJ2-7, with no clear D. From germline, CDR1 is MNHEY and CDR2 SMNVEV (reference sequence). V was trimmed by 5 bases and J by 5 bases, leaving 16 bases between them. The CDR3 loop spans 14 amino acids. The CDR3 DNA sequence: TGTGCCAGCAGTGGGTCGGGTCTATTTAACGAGCAGTACTTC. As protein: CASSGSGLFNEQYF.

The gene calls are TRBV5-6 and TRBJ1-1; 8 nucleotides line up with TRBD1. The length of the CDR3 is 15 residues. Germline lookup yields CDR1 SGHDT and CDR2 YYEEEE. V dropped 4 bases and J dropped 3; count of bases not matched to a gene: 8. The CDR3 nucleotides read TGTGCCAGCAGCCACGCCGACAGGGGTTACACTGAAGCTTTCTTT. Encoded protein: CASSHADRGYTEAFF.

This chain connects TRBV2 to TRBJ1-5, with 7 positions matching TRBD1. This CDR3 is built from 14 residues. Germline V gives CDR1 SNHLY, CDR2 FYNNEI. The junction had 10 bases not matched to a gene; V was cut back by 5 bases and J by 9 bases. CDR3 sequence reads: CASSRDSASPPQHF. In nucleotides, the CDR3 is TGTGCCAGCAGTCGGGACAGCGCGTCACCGCCCCAGCATTTT.

CDR3: CASSLAAGNTEAFF. The DNA for the CDR3 is TGCGCCAGCAGCTTGGCTGCAGGGAACACTGAAGCTTTCTTT. V and J are TRBV5-1 and TRBJ1-1, with D uncertain. Trimming cost V 0 bases and J 1 base, with 7 bases left between them. The CDR3 loop spans 14 amino acids. Germline V CDR1 and CDR2: SGHRS, YFSETQ.

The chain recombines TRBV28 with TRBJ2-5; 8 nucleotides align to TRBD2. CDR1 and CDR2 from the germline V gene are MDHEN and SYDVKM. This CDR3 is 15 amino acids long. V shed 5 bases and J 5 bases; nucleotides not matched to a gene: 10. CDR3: CASSPTSGRVETQYF. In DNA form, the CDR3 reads TGTGCCAGCAGTCCTACTAGCGGTAGGGTGGAGACCCAGTACTTC.

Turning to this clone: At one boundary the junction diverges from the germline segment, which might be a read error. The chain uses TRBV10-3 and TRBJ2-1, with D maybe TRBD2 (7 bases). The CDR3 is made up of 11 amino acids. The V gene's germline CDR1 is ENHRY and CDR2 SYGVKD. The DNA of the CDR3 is TGCGCGGCGGGGGCAGACAATGAGCAGTTCTTC. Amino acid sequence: CAAGADNEQFF.

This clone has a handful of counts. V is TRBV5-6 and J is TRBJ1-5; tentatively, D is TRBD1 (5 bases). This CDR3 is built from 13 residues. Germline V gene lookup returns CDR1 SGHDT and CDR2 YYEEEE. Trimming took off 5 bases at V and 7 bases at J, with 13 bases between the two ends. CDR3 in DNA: TGTGCCAGCAGTCCTGCAGGGCGCCAGCCCCAGCATTTT. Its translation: CASSPAGRQPQHF.

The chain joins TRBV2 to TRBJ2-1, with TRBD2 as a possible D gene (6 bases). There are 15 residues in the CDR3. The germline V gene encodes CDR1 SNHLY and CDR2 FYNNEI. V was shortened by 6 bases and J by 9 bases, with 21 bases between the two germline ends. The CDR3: CASRSGTGYFGEQFF. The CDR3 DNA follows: TGTGCCAGCAGGTCCGGGACTGGGTATTTCGGTGAGCAGTTCTTC.

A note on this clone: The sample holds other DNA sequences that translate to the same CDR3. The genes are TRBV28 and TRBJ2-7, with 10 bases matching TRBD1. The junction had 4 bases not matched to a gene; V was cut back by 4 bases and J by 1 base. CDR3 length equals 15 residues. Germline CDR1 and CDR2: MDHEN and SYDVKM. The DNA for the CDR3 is TGTGCCAGCAGTTCTCCGGGACAGGGGTCCTACGAGCAGTACTTC. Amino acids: CASSSPGQGSYEQYF. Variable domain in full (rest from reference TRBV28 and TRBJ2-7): DVKVTQSSRYLVKRTGEKVFLECVQDMDHENMFWYRQDPGLGLRLIYFSYDVKMKEKGDIPEGYSVSREKKERFSLILESASTNQTSMYLCASSSPGQGSYEQYFGPGTRLTVT.

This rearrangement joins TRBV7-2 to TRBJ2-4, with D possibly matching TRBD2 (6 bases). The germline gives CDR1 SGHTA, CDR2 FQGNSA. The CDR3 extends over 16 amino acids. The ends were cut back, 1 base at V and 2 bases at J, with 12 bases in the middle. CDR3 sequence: CASSLESEGPKNIQYF. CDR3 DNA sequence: TGTGCCAGCAGCTTAGAGTCGGAGGGACCCAAAAACATTCAGTACTTC.

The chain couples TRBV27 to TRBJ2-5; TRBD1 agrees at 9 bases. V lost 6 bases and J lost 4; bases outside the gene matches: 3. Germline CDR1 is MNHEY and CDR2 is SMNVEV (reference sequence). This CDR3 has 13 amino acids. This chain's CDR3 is CASRGTGRETQYF. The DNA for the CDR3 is TGTGCCAGCAGGGGGACAGGGCGAGAGACCCAGTACTTC.